This TCR beta chain was sequenced for a study of cytomegalovirus exposure and HLA in healthy donors. Notes on the study in general: Among donors in an Asian-associated ancestry cluster, a later analysis reportedly found fewer N-insertions than the roughly 700-donor mean. Accurate HLA-A and HLA-B prediction from TCR beta sequences was reported for most subjects. Later on, an analysis showed TCR association rates differing by HLA locus, with DRB1 the most and HLA-C the fewest. Likely technical artifact: a cluster of highly shared sequence variants.

The CDR3 sequence is 15 residues long. The germline V gene has CDR1 LNHDA and CDR2 SQIVND (reference sequence). The ends lost 5 bases at V and 8 bases at J; junction bases unmatched: 9. It was with 60 Vbeta and 13 Jbeta primers that the PCR ran. The assay was immunoSEQ multiplex PCR, and TCRdb's table has in-frame clones only and misses some. Found here are about 160,000 clones, 76% of them singletons; the top ten hold about 1.3%. About this clone itself: What it binds is not known.

The chain joins TRBV19 to TRBJ2-1; the match to TRBD2 covers 10 bases. The TCR was taken from a man in his fifties or sixties in good health and CMV-seronegative. The sample was PBMCs. The CDR3 DNA reads as TGTGCCAGTAGTCCTGTGGCTAGCGGGAGCGATGAGCAGTTCTTC. This gives the protein CASSPVASGSDEQFF.